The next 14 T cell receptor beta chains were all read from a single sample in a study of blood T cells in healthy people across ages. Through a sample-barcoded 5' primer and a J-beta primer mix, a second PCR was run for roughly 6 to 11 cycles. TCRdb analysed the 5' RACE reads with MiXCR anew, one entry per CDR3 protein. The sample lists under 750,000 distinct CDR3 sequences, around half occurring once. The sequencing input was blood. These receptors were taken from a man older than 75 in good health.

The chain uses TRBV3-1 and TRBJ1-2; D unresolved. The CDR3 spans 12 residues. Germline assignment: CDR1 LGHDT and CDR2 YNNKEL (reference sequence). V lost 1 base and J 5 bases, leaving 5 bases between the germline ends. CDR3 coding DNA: TGTGCCAGCAGCCAAGCCCAGTATGGCTACACCTTC. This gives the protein CASSQAQYGYTF.

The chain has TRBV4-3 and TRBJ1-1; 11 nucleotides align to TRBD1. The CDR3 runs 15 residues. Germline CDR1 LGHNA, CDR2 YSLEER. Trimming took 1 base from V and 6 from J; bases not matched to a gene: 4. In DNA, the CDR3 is TGCGCCAGCAGCCAAGGGACAGGGGGCAGCGCTGAAGCTTTCTTT. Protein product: CASSQGTGGSAEAFF.

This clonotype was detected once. CDR3 coding DNA: TGTGCCAGCAGCTTACTGGACTCCTTCGGGAATGAGCAGTTCTTC. Amino acid sequence: CASSLLDSFGNEQFF. The gene calls are TRBV7-2 and TRBJ2-1, with a weak D call TRBD2 (5 bases). The CDR3 loop spans 15 amino acids. The V end was cut by 2 bases, the J end by 7 bases, with 15 bases between. Germline lookup yields CDR1 SGHTA and CDR2 FQGNSA.

As DNA, the CDR3 is TGTGCCAGCAGCCGCCTCCCGGGCAGCGGGGGGGCCAATGAGCAGTTCTTC. Its translation is CASSRLPGSGGANEQFF. J is TRBJ2-1 and V is TRBV3-1, with 10 bases that match TRBD2. This CDR3 comprises 17 residues. CDR1 is LGHDT, CDR2 YNNKEL, per germline (reference sequence). V shed 4 bases and J 6 bases; nucleotides not matched to a gene: 12.

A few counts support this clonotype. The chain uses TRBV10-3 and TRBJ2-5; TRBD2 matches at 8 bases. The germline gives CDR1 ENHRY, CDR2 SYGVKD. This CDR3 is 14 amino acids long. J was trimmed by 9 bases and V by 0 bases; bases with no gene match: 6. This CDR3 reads CAISESAGGRAQYF. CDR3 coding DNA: TGTGCCATCAGTGAGTCGGCGGGAGGCCGGGCCCAGTACTTC.

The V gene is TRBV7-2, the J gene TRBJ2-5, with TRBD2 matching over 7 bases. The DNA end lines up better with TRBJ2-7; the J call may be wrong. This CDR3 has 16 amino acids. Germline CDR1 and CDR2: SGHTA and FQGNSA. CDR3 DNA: TGTGCCAGCAGCTTAAGGAGGGAACGGGAGGTTTACGAGCAGTACTTC. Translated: CASSLRREREVYEQYF.

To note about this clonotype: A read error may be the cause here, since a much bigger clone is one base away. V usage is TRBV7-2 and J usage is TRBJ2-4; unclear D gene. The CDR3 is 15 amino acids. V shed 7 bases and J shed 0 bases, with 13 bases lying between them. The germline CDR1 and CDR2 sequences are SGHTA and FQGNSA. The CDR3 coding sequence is TGTGCCAGCAACCCAAACGAAATAGCCAAAAACATTCAGTACTTC. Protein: CASNPNEIAKNIQYF. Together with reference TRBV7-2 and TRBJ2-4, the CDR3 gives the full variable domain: GAGVSQSPSNKVTEKGKDVELRCDPISGHTALYWYRQSLGQGLEFLIYFQGNSAPDKSGLPSDRFSAERTGGSVSTLTIQRTQQEDSAVYLCASNPNEIAKNIQYFGAGTRLSVL.

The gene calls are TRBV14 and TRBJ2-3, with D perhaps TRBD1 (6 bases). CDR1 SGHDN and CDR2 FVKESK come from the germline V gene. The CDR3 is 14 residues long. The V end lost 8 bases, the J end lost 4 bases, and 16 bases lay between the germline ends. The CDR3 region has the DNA TGTGCCAGCGACCAAGCAGGGGTCCCAGATACGCAGTATTTT. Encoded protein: CASDQAGVPDTQYF.

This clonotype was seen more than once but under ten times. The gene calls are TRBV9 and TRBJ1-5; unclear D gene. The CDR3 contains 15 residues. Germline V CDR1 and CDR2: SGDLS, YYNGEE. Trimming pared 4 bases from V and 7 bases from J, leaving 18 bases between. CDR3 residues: CASSPDGRPWQPQHF. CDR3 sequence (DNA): TGTGCCAGCAGCCCGGACGGCCGCCCTTGGCAGCCCCAGCATTTT.

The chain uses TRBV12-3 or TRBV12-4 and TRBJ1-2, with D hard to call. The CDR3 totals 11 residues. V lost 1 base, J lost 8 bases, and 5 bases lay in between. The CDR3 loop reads CASSLEGGYTF. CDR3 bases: TGTGCCAGCAGTTTAGAAGGGGGCTACACCTTC.

CDR3: CTTGLKETQYF. CDR3 sequence (DNA): TGTACCACCGGACTCAAAGAGACCCAGTACTTC. The chain has TRBV6-1 and TRBJ2-5; D may be TRBD2 (5 bases). Germline loops: CDR1 MNHNS, CDR2 SASEGT. This CDR3 spans 11 amino acids.

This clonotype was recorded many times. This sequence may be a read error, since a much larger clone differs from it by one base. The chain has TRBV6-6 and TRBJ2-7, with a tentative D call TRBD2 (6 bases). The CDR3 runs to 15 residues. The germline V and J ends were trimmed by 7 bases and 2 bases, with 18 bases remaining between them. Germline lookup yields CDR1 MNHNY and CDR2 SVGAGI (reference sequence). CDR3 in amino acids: CASTDAGTGAYEQYF. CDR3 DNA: TGTGCCAGCACTGATGCCGGGACGGGGGCCTACGAGCAGTACTTC.

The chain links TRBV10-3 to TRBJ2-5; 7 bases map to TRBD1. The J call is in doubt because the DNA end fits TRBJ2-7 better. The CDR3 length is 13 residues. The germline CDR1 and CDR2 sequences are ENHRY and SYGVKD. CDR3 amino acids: CAISEGQAYEQYF. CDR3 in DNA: TGTGCCATCAGTGAGGGACAGGCCTACGAGCAGTACTTC.

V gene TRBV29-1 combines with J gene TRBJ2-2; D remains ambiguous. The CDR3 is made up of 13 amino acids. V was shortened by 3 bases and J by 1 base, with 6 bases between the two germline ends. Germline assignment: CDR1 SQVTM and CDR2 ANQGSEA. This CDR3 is CSVDRENTGELFF. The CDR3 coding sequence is TGCAGCGTTGACAGAGAGAACACCGGGGAGCTGTTTTTT.